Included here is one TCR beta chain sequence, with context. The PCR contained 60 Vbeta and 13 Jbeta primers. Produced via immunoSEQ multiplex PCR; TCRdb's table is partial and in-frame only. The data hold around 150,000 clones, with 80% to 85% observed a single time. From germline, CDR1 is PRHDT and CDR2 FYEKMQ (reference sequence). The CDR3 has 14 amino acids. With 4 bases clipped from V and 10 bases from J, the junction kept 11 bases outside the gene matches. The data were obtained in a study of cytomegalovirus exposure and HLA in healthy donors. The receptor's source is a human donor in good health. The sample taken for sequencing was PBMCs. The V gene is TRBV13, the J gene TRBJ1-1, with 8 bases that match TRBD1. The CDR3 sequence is CASSSRDRSGGAFF. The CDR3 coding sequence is TGTGCCAGCAGCTCCCGGGACAGGTCTGGAGGAGCTTTCTTT.